This TCR beta chain was identified during a study of cytomegalovirus exposure and HLA in healthy donors. The CDR3 sequence is 15 residues long. Germline assignment: CDR1 GTSNPN and CDR2 SVGIG (reference sequence). V lost 2 bases and J lost 5; bases outside the gene matches: 10. General observations from the study: When presence/absence was analysed, sequencing depth was taken to be roughly uniform across donors. Excluded were some V segments that proved indistinguishable, including TRBV6-2 and TRBV6-3. Associated with cytomegalovirus, according to the listing, were 170 or so TCR beta chains. Prior analysis indicated that the majority of TCR beta V segments exhibited productivity approximately 87% or approximately 30% of the time.

The PCR employed 60 Vbeta primers together with 13 Jbeta primers. The assay was immunoSEQ multiplex PCR, and TCRdb's table has in-frame clones only and misses some. The sample yields 100,000 to 150,000 clones, roughly four fifths seen once. This clone was detected only once. Its antigen is not known. The V call is TRBV30, the J call TRBJ1-1, with 8 bases that match TRBD1. The specimen sequenced was PBMCs. The TCR was taken from a boy aged 5-17 years in good health and CMV-seronegative. The CDR3 protein is CAWSPSDRGETEAFF. In DNA, the CDR3 is TGTGCCTGGAGTCCTTCCGACAGGGGCGAAACTGAAGCTTTCTTT.